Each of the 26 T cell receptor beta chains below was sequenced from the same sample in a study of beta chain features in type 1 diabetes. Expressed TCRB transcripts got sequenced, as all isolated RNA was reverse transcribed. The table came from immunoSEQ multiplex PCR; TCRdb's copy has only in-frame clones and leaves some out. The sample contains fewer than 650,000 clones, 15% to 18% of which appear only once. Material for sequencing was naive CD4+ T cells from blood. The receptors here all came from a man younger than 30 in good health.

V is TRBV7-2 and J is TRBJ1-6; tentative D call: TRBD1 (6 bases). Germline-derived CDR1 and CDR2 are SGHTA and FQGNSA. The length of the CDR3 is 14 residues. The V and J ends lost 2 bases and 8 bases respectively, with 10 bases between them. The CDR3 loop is CASSLSGDYSPLHF. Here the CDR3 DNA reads TGTGCCAGCAGCTTATCAGGGGATTATTCACCCCTCCACTTT.

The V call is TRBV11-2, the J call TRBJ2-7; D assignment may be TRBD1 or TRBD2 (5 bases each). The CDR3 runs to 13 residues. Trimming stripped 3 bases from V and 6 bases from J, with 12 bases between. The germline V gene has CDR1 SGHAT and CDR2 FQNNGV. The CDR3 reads CASSFESGSEQYF. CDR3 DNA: TGTGCCAGCAGCTTCGAGTCAGGGAGCGAGCAGTACTTC.

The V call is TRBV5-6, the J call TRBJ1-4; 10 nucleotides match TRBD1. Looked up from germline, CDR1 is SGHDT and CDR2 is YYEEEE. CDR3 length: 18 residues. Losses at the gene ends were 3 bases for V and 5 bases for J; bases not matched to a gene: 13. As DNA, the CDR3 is TGTGCCAGCAGCTGGAGAAGAGTTCTGGGACAGGGGAATGAAAAACTGTTTTTT. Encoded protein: CASSWRRVLGQGNEKLFF.

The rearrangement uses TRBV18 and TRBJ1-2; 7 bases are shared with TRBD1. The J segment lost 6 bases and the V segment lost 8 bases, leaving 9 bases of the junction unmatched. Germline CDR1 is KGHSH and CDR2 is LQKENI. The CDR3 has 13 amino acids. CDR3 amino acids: CASTYTGVDGYTF. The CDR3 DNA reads TGTGCCAGCACCTACACAGGGGTTGATGGCTACACCTTC.

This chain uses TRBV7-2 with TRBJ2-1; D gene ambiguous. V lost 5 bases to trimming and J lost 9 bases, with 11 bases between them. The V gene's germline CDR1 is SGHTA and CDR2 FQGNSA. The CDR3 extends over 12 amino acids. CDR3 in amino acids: CASSLGPTEQFF. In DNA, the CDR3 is TGTGCCAGCAGCCTCGGTCCTACTGAGCAGTTCTTC.

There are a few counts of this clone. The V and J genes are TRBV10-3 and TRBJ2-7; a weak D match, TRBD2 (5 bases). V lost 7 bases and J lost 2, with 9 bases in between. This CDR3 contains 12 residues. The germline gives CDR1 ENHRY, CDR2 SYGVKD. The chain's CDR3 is CAITDLTYEQYF. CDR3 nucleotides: TGTGCCATCACGGACTTAACCTACGAGCAGTACTTC.

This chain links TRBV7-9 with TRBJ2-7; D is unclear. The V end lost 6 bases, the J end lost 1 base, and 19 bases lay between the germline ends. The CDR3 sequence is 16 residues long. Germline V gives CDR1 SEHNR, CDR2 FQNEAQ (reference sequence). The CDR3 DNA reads TGTGCCAGCAGTTCACTCATGCTCAGCAAATCCTACGAGCAGTACTTC. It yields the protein CASSSLMLSKSYEQYF.

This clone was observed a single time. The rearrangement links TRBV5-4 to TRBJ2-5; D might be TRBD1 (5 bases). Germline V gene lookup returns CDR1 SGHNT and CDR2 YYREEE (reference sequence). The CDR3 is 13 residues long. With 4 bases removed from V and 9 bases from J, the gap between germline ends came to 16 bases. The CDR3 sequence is CASSPPQGRAQYF. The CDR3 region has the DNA TGTGCCAGCAGCCCCCCCCAGGGTAGGGCCCAGTACTTC.

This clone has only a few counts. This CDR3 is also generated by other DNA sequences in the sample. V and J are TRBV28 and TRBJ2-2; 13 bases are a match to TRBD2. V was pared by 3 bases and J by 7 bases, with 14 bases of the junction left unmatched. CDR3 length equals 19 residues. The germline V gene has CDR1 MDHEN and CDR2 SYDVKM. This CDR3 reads CASSLAGLAGREVGGELFF. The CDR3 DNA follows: TGTGCCAGCAGTTTGGCGGGACTAGCGGGACGTGAGGTTGGCGGGGAGCTGTTTTTT.

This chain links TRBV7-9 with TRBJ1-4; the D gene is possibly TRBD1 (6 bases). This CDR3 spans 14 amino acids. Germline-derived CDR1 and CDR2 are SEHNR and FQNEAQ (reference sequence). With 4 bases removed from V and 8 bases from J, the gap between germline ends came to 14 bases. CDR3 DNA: TGTGCCAGCAGCTCCGAAGGGGGGTACGAAAAACTGTTTTTT. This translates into CASSSEGGYEKLFF.

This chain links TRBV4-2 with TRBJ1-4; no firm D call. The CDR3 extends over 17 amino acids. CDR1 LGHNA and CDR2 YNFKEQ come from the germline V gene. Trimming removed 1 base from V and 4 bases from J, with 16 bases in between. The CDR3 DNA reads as TGTGCCAGCAGCCAAGTAGGCAAGGGAGGGCTTAATGAAAAACTGTTTTTT. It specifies CASSQVGKGGLNEKLFF.

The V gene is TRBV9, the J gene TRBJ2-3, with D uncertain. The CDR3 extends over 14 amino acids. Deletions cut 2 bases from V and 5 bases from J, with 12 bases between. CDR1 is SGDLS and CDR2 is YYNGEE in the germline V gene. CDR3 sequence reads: CASSVASLGDTQYF. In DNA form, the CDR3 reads TGTGCCAGCAGCGTGGCTTCGTTAGGAGATACGCAGTATTTT.

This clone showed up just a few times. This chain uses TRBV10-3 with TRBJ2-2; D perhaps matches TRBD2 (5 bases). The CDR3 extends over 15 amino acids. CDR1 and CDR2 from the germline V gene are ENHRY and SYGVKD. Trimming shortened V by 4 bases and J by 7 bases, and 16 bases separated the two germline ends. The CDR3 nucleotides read TGTGCCATCAGTGGGAAAGCGGACGAGAGCGGGGAGCTGTTTTTT. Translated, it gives CAISGKADESGELFF.

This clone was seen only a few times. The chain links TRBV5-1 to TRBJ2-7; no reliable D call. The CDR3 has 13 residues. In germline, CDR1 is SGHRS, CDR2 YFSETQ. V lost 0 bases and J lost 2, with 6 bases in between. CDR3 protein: CASSLDLPYEQYF. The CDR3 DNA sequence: TGCGCCAGCAGCTTGGACTTACCCTACGAGCAGTACTTC.

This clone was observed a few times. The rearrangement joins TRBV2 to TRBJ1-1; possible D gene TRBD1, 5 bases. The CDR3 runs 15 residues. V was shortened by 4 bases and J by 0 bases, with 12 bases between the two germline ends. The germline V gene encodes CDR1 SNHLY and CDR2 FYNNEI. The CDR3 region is CASSGGRVMNTEAFF. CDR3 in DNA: TGTGCCAGCAGTGGGGGCAGGGTAATGAACACTGAAGCTTTCTTT.

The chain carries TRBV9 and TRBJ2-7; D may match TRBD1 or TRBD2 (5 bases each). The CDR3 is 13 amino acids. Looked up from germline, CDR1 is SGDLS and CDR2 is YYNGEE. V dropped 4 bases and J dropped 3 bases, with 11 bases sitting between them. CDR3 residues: CASSSGANYEQYF. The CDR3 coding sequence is TGTGCCAGCAGCTCCGGGGCCAACTACGAGCAGTACTTC.

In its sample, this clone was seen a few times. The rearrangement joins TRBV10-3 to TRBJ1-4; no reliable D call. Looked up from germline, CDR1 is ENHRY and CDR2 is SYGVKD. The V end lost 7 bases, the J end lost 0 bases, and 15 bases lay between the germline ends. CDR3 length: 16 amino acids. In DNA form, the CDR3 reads TGTGCCATCACCGAGGCCGCCTCGGCAACTAATGAAAAACTGTTTTTT. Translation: CAITEAASATNEKLFF.

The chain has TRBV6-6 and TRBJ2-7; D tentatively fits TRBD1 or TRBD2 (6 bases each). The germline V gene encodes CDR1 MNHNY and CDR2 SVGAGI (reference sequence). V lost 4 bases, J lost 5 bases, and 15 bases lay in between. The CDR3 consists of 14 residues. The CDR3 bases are TGTGCCAGCAGTTCCGGGGGCAGGCGGGACGAGCAGTACTTC. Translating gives CASSSGGRRDEQYF.

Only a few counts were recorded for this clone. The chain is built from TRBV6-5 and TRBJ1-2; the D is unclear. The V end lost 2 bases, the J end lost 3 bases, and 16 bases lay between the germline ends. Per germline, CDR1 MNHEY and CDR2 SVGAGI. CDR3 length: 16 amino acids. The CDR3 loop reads CASSYIKWAGDYGYTF. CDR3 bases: TGTGCCAGCAGTTACATCAAGTGGGCAGGAGACTATGGCTACACCTTC.

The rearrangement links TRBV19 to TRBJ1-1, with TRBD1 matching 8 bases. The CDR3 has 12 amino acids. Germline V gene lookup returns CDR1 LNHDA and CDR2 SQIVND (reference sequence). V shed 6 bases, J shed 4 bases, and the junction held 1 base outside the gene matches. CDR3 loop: CASRDRVTEAFF. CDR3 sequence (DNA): TGTGCCAGTAGGGACAGGGTCACTGAAGCTTTCTTT.

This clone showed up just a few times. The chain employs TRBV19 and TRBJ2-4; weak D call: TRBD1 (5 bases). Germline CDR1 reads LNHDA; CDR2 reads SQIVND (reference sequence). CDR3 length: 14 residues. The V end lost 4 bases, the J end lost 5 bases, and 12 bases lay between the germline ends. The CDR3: CASSKGHGQNIQYF. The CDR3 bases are TGTGCCAGTAGTAAGGGGCACGGCCAAAACATTCAGTACTTC.

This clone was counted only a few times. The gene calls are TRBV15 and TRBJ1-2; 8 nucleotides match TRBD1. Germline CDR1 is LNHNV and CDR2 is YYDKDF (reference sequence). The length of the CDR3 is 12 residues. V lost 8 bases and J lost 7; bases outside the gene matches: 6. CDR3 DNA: TGTGCCACCCGGACAGGGCTCAGTGGCTACACCTTC. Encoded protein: CATRTGLSGYTF.

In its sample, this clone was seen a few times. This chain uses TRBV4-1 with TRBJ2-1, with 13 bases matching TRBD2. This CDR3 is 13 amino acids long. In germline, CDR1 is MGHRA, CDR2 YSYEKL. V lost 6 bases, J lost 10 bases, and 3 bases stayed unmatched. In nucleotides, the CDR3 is TGCGCCAGCAGGCGACTAGCGGGAGGCGAGCAGTTCTTC. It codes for CASRRLAGGEQFF.

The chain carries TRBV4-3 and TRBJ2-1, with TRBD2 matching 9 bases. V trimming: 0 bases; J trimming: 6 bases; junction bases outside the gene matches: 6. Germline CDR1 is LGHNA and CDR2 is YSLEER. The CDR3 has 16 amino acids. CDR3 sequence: CASSQELLAGGNEQFF. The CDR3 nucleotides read TGCGCCAGCAGCCAAGAGCTACTAGCGGGCGGCAATGAGCAGTTCTTC.

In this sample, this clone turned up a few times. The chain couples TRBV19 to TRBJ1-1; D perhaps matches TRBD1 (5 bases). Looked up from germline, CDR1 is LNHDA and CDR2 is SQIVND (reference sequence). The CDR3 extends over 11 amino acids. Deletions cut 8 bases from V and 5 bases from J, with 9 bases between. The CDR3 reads CASPGGTEAFF. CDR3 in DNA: TGTGCCAGTCCTGGGGGGACTGAAGCTTTCTTT.

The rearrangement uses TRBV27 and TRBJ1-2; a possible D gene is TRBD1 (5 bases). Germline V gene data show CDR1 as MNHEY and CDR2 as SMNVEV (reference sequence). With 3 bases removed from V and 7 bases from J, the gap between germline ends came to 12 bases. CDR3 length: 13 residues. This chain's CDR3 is CASSFQGPIGYTF. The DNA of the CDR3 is TGTGCCAGCAGTTTCCAGGGCCCAATTGGCTACACCTTC.